The TCR beta chain under discussion was sequenced for a study of T cell responses to AZD1222 COVID-19 vaccine. V lost 7 bases and J lost 9; bases outside the gene matches: 21. CDR1 is SNHLY, CDR2 FYNNEI, per germline. CDR3 length equals 17 residues. Measured with immunoSEQ multiplex PCR; TCRdb has only the in-frame clones, and not every one. The sample lists about 100,000 clones; about 86% were seen once. The genes are TRBV2 and TRBJ2-7; 10 bases are a match to TRBD2. The starting material was peripheral blood, obtained on day 0 of AZD1222 vaccination. The sequence came from an adult in good health. The CDR3 DNA reads TGTGCCAGCATTCCCCGGTGGGGGGCTAGCGGGAGAGTAGGGCAGTACTTC. Protein product: CASIPRWGASGRVGQYF.